The 20 T cell receptor beta chains given below trace back to one sample, sequenced in a study of metastatic and nonmetastatic thyroid tumors. TCRdb ran MiXCR on the PCR reads. Among about 12,000 clones listed, 27% were seen once. Patients had received no treatment of any kind before thyroid surgery. What was sequenced was tumor tissue. The receptors were sampled from a female donor with papillary thyroid cancer or a benign thyroid nodule (not recorded which). Some clones in this sample may be carry-over from other donors' samples.

The J gene is TRBJ2-1, the V gene TRBV20-1; TRBD1 might be the D (5 bases). The germline V gene encodes CDR1 DFQATT and CDR2 SNEGSKA (reference sequence). The V and J ends lost 2 bases and 11 bases respectively, with 13 bases between them. The CDR3 totals 12 residues. The CDR3 is CSARIRTSQQFF. DNA of the CDR3: TGCAGTGCTAGAATCCGGACAAGTCAGCAGTTCTTC.

Ten or more counts support this clone. V gene TRBV12-5 combines with J gene TRBJ2-7; the D call may be TRBD1 or TRBD2 (5 bases each). The germline V and J ends were trimmed by 1 base and 3 bases, with 10 bases remaining between them. Germline V gene sequence: CDR1 LGHNT, CDR2 FRNRAP. This CDR3 is built from 14 residues. The CDR3: CASGLGGKGYEQYV. CDR3 nucleotides: TGTGCTAGTGGTTTGGGGGGGAAGGGCTACGAGCAGTACGTC.

The table lists this clone with many counts. The germline gene is not matched at one end of the junction; a read error may be the cause. The chain uses TRBV4-2 and TRBJ1-1, with unresolved D. The CDR3 has 17 amino acids. Germline CDR1 and CDR2: LGHNA and YNFKEQ. DNA of the CDR3: TGTGCCAGCAGCAAAGATCCTAGAGCTAAAGTGAACACTGAAGCTTTCTTT. Amino acids: CASSKDPRAKVNTEAFF.

This clone was seen at least ten times. This rearrangement joins TRBV18 to TRBJ2-7; perhaps TRBD2 as D (7 bases). V lost 3 bases and J 3 bases, leaving 15 bases between the germline ends. From germline, CDR1 is KGHSH and CDR2 LQKENI. This CDR3 comprises 15 residues. The CDR3 nucleotides read TGTGCCAGCTCACCGGGCCGGGGGGCAAGCTACGAGCAGTACGTC. It yields the protein CASSPGRGASYEQYV.

Concerning this clone: One junction end does not reproduce the germline sequence, and a read error may be involved. V is TRBV28 and J is TRBJ2-1; 8 bases line up with TRBD2. The CDR3 loop spans 15 amino acids. Germline assignment: CDR1 MDHEN and CDR2 SYDVKM. The chain's CDR3 is CASSYGGSGNNDQFF. CDR3 nucleotides: TGTGCCAGCAGTTACGGGGGTAGCGGGAACAATGATCAGTTCTTC.

This clone was counted only a few times. V and J are TRBV6-5 and TRBJ2-1; a weak D match, TRBD1 (5 bases). The CDR3 runs 15 residues. V was shortened by 2 bases and J by 6 bases, with 14 bases between the two germline ends. Germline V gene lookup returns CDR1 MNHEY and CDR2 SVGAGI. CDR3 DNA: TGTGCCAGCAGTTACGAAGGCATGCAGGGCAATGAGCAGTTCTTC. Its protein is CASSYEGMQGNEQFF.

The J gene is TRBJ1-2, the V gene TRBV30, with D perhaps matching TRBD1 (6 bases). CDR3 length: 14 residues. Germline CDR1 is GTSNPN and CDR2 is SVGIG (reference sequence). The V and J ends lost 5 bases and 6 bases respectively, with 19 bases between them. The CDR3 DNA follows: TGTGCCTGGGAGGCAGGGGAGGGCCGGAATGGCTACACCTTC. Encoded protein: CAWEAGEGRNGYTF.

This clone was seen at least ten times. The chain employs TRBV2 and TRBJ1-1, with D maybe TRBD1 (5 bases). V lost 4 bases, J lost 4 bases, and 16 bases lay in between. The CDR3 consists of 15 residues. The germline V gene has CDR1 SNHLY and CDR2 FYNNEI. The CDR3 loop reads CASSVRGGMPTEAFF. The CDR3 nucleotides are TGTGCCAGCAGTGTGAGGGGAGGAATGCCCACTGAAGCTTTCTTT.

This clone is judged medium-sized. This chain uses TRBV11-2 with TRBJ2-7; D may be TRBD2 (5 bases). The CDR3 loop spans 15 amino acids. Trimming removed 5 bases at V and 1 base at J, with 15 bases between. The germline gives CDR1 SGHAT, CDR2 FQNNGV. The CDR3 reads CASSPPGFGSYEQYF. The CDR3 nucleotides read TGTGCCAGCAGCCCCCCGGGATTTGGGTCCTACGAGCAGTACTTC. The full variable domain, in which reference TRBV11-2 and TRBJ2-7 provide the parts outside the CDR3, is EAGVAQSPRYKIIEKRQSVAFWCNPISGHATLYWYQQILGQGPKLLIQFQNNGVVDDSQLPKDRFSAERLKGVDSTLKIQPAKLEDSAVYLCASSPPGFGSYEQYFGPGTRLTVT.

This clone occurred many times. The chain uses TRBV24-1 and TRBJ2-1, with 9 nucleotides matching TRBD2. The CDR3 has 13 amino acids. V was clipped by 5 bases and J by 6 bases; unmatched bases: 1. Per the germline V gene, CDR1 is KGHDR and CDR2 is SFDVKD. This chain's CDR3 is CATSASGANEQFF. The CDR3, as DNA: TGTGCCACCAGTGCTAGCGGGGCCAATGAGCAGTTCTTC.

This chain links TRBV30 with TRBJ2-7, with 8 bases that match TRBD1. The junction had 0 bases not matched to a gene; V was cut back by 3 bases and J by 2 bases. This CDR3 contains 12 residues. CDR1 and CDR2 from the germline V gene are GTSNPN and SVGIG (reference sequence). The CDR3 spells CAWSRGPYEQYF. CDR3 DNA sequence: TGTGCCTGGAGCAGGGGGCCCTACGAGCAGTACTTC.

This clone has only a few counts. Being one base from a much bigger clone, this may be a read error. In this CDR3 the conserved last residue, phenylalanine or tryptophan, is missing, so a read error is likely. This chain connects TRBV29-1 to TRBJ2-1; D may be TRBD1 (5 bases). This CDR3 spans 12 amino acids. V lost 4 bases, J lost 6 bases, and 10 bases lay in between. Germline V gene lookup returns CDR1 SQVTM and CDR2 ANQGSEA. The CDR3 reads CSVGGQTNEQFL. Here the CDR3 DNA reads TGCAGCGTTGGTGGACAAACCAATGAGCAGTTCCTC.

This clone turned up a few times. The chain carries TRBV28 and TRBJ2-3; perhaps TRBD2 as D (6 bases). This CDR3 has 12 amino acids. The V end was cut by 8 bases, the J end by 0 bases, with 6 bases between. The germline V gene encodes CDR1 MDHEN and CDR2 SYDVKM. For the CDR3, the DNA is TGTGCCAGCCTAGCGAGCACAGATACGCAGTATTTT. Translation gives CASLASTDTQYF.

This clone was seen repeatedly, ten times or more. This chain connects TRBV28 to TRBJ2-7, with D perhaps TRBD1 (5 bases). Germline loops: CDR1 MDHEN, CDR2 SYDVKM. This CDR3 contains 13 residues. V was cut by 6 bases and J by 5 bases, with 14 bases left in between. CDR3 DNA: TGTGCCAGCAGCCAAACCGGACAAAACGAGCAGTACTTC. This translates into CASSQTGQNEQYF.

This clone qualifies as medium-sized. Other nucleotide sequences from this sample produce the same CDR3. J is TRBJ2-1 and V is TRBV5-1; D perhaps matches TRBD2 (5 bases). Per the germline V gene, CDR1 is SGHRS and CDR2 is YFSETQ. This CDR3 is 12 amino acids long. The ends were cut back, 4 bases at V and 9 bases at J, with 11 bases in the middle. The CDR3 spells CASSLGNPEQFF. The CDR3 bases are TGCGCCAGCAGCCTCGGGAACCCTGAGCAGTTCTTC.

This clone was observed a handful of times. The V gene is TRBV6-1, the J gene TRBJ1-1; D unresolved. The V gene's germline CDR1 is MNHNS and CDR2 SASEGT. V was pared by 1 base and J by 0 bases, with 9 bases between. This CDR3 has 15 amino acids. CDR3 nucleotides: TGTGCCAGCAGTGAAGTCGTAGCTATGAACACTGAAGCTTTCTTT. It translates to CASSEVVAMNTEAFF.

V and J are TRBV20-1 and TRBJ2-7, with D hard to call. Trimming pared 5 bases from V and 4 bases from J, leaving 12 bases between. Germline assignment: CDR1 DFQATT and CDR2 SNEGSKA (reference sequence). The length of the CDR3 is 12 residues. CDR3 region: CSARDDGYEQYF. As DNA, the CDR3 is TGCAGTGCTCGCGACGACGGATACGAGCAGTACTTC.

This clone has ten or more counts. This chain uses TRBV6-1 with TRBJ1-5; the D gene is possibly TRBD1 (6 bases). Trimming took off 8 bases at V and 0 bases at J, with 17 bases between the two ends. This CDR3 is 16 amino acids long. The germline V gene has CDR1 MNHNS and CDR2 SASEGT. The CDR3 DNA reads as TGTGCCAGCTCCCGGGGGACACTTGCTAGCAATCAGCCCCAGCATTTT. Its protein is CASSRGTLASNQPQHF.

In this sample, this clone turned up a few times. The chain links TRBV28 to TRBJ2-7, with no clear D. The CDR3 totals 13 residues. Trimming cost V 5 bases and J 0 bases, with 8 bases left between them. Germline V lookup: CDR1 MDHEN, CDR2 SYDVKM. This CDR3 reads CASSLHTSYEQYF. Written as DNA, the CDR3 is TGTGCCAGCAGTCTCCACACCTCCTACGAGCAGTACTTC.

The chain uses TRBV25-1 and TRBJ2-3, with TRBD2 as a possible D gene (5 bases). The CDR3 loop spans 17 amino acids. Germline CDR1 and CDR2: MGHDK and SYGVNS. The ends were cut back, 1 base at V and 3 bases at J, with 17 bases in the middle. DNA for the CDR3: TGTGCCAGCAGTGAATCCCGGGGAGTAAGTTTTACAGATACGCAGTATTTT. Translating it yields CASSESRGVSFTDTQYF.